The sequence of this TCR beta chain was determined in a study of cytomegalovirus exposure and HLA in healthy donors. Study outcomes and limitations: Some segments of the V type, notably TRBV6-2 and TRBV6-3, were excluded as indistinguishable. Sequence variants that were highly shared formed a cluster that was likely a sequencing artifact.

Healthy individuals who donated bone marrow served as the donors. This clone was counted a few times. What it binds is not known. The PCR had 60 Vbeta and 13 Jbeta primers. This table comes from immunoSEQ multiplex PCR, and its TCRdb copy is limited to in-frame clones, with some not included. This table holds roughly 100,000 clones, approximately 86% found once. CDR1 LGHNA and CDR2 YSLEER come from the germline V gene. V dropped 0 bases and J dropped 7; count of bases not matched to a gene: 7. The CDR3 loop spans 15 amino acids. The clonotype originates from a man in his late teens or twenties in good health and CMV-seronegative. The rearrangement links TRBV4-3 to TRBJ2-3; 7 bases line up with TRBD2. Sequencing was carried out using PBMCs. This CDR3 is CASSQDRASGNTQYF. Written as DNA, the CDR3 is TGCGCCAGCAGCCAAGATAGGGCGAGCGGGAATACGCAGTATTTT.